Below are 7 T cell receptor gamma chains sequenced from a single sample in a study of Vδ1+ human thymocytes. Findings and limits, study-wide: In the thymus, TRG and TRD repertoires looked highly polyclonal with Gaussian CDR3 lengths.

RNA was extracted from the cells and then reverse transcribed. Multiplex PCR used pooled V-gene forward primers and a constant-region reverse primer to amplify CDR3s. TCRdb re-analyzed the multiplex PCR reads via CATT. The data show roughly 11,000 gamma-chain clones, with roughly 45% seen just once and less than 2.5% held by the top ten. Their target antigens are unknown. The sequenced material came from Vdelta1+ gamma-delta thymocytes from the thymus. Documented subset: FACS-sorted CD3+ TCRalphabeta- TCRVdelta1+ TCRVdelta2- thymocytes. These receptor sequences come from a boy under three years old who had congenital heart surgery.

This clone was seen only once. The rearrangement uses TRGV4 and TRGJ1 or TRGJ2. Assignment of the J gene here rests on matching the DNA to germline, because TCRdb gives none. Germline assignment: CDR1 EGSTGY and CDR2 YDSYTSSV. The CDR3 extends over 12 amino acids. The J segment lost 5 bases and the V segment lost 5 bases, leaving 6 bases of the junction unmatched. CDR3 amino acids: CATWARHYKKLF. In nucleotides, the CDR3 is TGTGCCACCTGGGCCCGACATTATAAGAAACTCTTT.

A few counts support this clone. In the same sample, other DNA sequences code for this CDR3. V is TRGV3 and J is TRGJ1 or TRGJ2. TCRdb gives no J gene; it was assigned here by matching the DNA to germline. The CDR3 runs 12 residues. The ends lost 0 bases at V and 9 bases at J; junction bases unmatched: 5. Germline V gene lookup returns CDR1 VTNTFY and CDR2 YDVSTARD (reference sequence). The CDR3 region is CATWDRLGKKLF. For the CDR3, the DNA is TGTGCCACCTGGGACAGGCTGGGTAAGAAACTCTTT.

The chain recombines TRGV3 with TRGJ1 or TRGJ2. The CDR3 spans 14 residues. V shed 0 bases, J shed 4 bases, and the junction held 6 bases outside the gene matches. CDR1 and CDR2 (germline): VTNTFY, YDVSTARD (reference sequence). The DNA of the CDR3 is TGTGCCACCTGGGACAGGCCGGGCTATTATAAGAAACTCTTT. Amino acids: CATWDRPGYYKKLF.

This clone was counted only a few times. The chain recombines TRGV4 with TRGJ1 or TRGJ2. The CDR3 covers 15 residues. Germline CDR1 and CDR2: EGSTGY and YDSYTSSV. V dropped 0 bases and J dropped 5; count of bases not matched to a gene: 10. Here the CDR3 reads CATWDGLITDYKKLF. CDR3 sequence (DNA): TGTGCCACCTGGGATGGGCTCATCACGGATTATAAGAAACTCTTT.

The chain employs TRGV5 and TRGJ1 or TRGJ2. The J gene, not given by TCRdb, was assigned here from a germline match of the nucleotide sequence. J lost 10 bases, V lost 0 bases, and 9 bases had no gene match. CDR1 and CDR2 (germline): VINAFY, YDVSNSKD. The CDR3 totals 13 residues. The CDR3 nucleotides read TGTGCCACCTGGGACAGGCCCCTTTGGAAGAAACTCTTT. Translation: CATWDRPLWKKLF.

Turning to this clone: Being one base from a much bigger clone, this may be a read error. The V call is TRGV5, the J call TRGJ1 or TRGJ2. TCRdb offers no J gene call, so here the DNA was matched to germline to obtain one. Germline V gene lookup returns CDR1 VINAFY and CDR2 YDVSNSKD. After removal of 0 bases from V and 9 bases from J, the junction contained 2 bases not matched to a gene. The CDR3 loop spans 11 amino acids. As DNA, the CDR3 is TGTGCCACCTGGGACAGGGGTAAGAAACTCTTT. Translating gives CATWDRGKKLF.

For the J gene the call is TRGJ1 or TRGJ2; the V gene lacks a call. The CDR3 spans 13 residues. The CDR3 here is CALWDFHYYKKLF. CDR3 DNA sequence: TGTGCCTTGTGGGATTTCCATTATTATAAGAAACTCTTT.